The 16 T cell receptor beta chains below all came from one sample that was sequenced in a study of PD-1 blockade in classical Hodgkin lymphoma. Each patient relapsed following autologous stem cell transplantation, and prior brentuximab vedotin exposure differed. TCRdb's table, derived via immunoSEQ multiplex PCR, lists solely in-frame clones and lacks some. The repertoire includes 75,000 to 100,000 clones, roughly 83% of them detected once, and 10% to 15% sits in the top ten. The sequencing here drew on peripheral blood mononuclear cells (PBMCs), taken at baseline. These receptors all stem from a human donor with classical Hodgkin lymphoma.

The chain employs TRBV19 and TRBJ2-3; TRBD1 is a possible D gene (6 bases). CDR1 and CDR2 (germline): LNHDA, SQIVND (reference sequence). V shed 10 bases and J shed 2 bases, with 19 bases lying between them. There are 15 residues in the CDR3. The DNA of the CDR3 is TGTGCCACCTCGGGGTTGGGGGCCAACACAGATACGCAGTATTTT. Translated, it gives CATSGLGANTDTQYF.

This chain uses TRBV19 with TRBJ1-2; unclear D gene. The CDR3 sequence is 11 residues long. Deletions cut 5 bases from V and 6 bases from J, with 7 bases between. In germline, CDR1 is LNHDA, CDR2 SQIVND (reference sequence). CDR3 coding DNA: TGTGCCAGTAGTCGAGCCCATGGCTACACCTTC. Translated: CASSRAHGYTF.

V and J are TRBV7-3 and TRBJ2-2; TRBD1 is a possible D gene (6 bases). Trimming took off 4 bases at V and 5 bases at J, with 14 bases between the two ends. CDR1 SGHTA and CDR2 FQGTGA come from the germline V gene. This CDR3 has 15 residues. In nucleotides, the CDR3 is TGTGCCAGCAGCTCCCGGACAGTAGGAACCGGGGAGCTGTTTTTT. Translation: CASSSRTVGTGELFF.

The V gene is TRBV10-1, the J gene TRBJ2-2, with 9 bases matching TRBD1. This CDR3 has 15 amino acids. The trim removed 6 bases at V and 5 bases at J, leaving 7 bases unmatched. From germline, CDR1 is WNHNN and CDR2 SYGVQD (reference sequence). This CDR3 reads CASRDRGSQTGELFF. The CDR3 nucleotides are TGCGCCAGCAGAGACAGGGGGTCCCAGACCGGGGAGCTGTTTTTT.

The chain employs TRBV28 and TRBJ1-2; D unclear. Trimming cost V 5 bases and J 8 bases, with 12 bases left between them. The CDR3 spans 12 residues. CDR1 is MDHEN, CDR2 SYDVKM, per germline. CDR3 region: CASSPYALGYTF. The CDR3 bases are TGTGCCAGCAGTCCTTACGCGCTCGGCTACACCTTC.

The count of this clone is one. The J gene is TRBJ2-7, the V gene TRBV6-5; D ambiguous. Germline values: CDR1 MNHEY, CDR2 SVGAGI. Trimming stripped 1 base from V and 1 base from J, with 8 bases between. The CDR3 length is 14 residues. CDR3 DNA sequence: TGTGCCAGCAGTTACTACGGCTTTTCCTACGAGCAGTACTTC. This gives the protein CASSYYGFSYEQYF.

V gene TRBV5-1 combines with J gene TRBJ2-1; 7 bases are a match to TRBD2. V lost 3 bases, J lost 8 bases, and 8 bases stayed unmatched. This CDR3 comprises 14 residues. From germline, CDR1 is SGHRS and CDR2 YFSETQ. CDR3 loop: CASSSGLIRDEQFF. As DNA, the CDR3 is TGCGCCAGCAGCTCGGGACTAATAAGGGATGAGCAGTTCTTC.

This chain connects TRBV5-6 to TRBJ2-1; D is unresolved. Per the germline V gene, CDR1 is SGHDT and CDR2 is YYEEEE. The CDR3 extends over 15 amino acids. V lost 7 bases and J lost 10, with 24 bases in between. The CDR3 DNA follows: TGTGCCAGCTTCCGGGCGGTCGAGAGACAATGGGAGCAGTTCTTC. As protein: CASFRAVERQWEQFF.

V gene TRBV10-3 combines with J gene TRBJ2-1, with 9 nucleotides matching TRBD2. The CDR3 length is 14 residues. From germline, CDR1 is ENHRY and CDR2 SYGVKD. The junction had 8 bases not matched to a gene; V was cut back by 4 bases and J by 10 bases. The CDR3 loop is CAISGLAGLGEQFF. The DNA of the CDR3 is TGTGCCATCAGTGGGCTAGCGGGATTGGGGGAGCAGTTCTTC.

This clone was counted between two and nine times. V gene TRBV14 combines with J gene TRBJ1-1; D perhaps matches TRBD1 (6 bases). The CDR3 has 13 amino acids. Germline V gene sequence: CDR1 SGHDN, CDR2 FVKESK. V gave up 4 bases and J gave up 3 bases, with 9 bases separating them. DNA for the CDR3: TGTGCCAGCAGCCGTAGGGGGTACACTGAAGCTTTCTTT. This sequence encodes CASSRRGYTEAFF.

V gene TRBV6-6 combines with J gene TRBJ2-3; D remains ambiguous. This CDR3 has 14 amino acids. V lost 6 bases and J lost 0, with 10 bases in between. Germline CDR1 and CDR2: MNHNY and SVGAGI (reference sequence). CDR3 in DNA: TGTGCCAGCAGCTATTCCTCTAGCACAGATACGCAGTATTTT. This codes for CASSYSSSTDTQYF.

This clone has just one count. This chain joins TRBV10-3 and TRBJ1-2; tentatively, D is TRBD1 (6 bases). The CDR3 sequence is 12 residues long. V was cut by 6 bases and J by 7 bases, with 12 bases left in between. CDR1 and CDR2 (germline): ENHRY, SYGVKD. CDR3 coding DNA: TGTGCCATCAGCCTTACAGGGAGTGGCTACACCTTC. Protein product: CAISLTGSGYTF.

In nucleotides, the CDR3 is TGCGCCAGCAGCTTGGGGGCTAGGTTACGGCGGGACACAGATACGCAGTATTTT. It translates to CASSLGARLRRDTDTQYF. The chain links TRBV5-1 to TRBJ2-3; D is possibly TRBD2 (6 bases). This CDR3 is built from 18 residues. Germline V CDR1 and CDR2: SGHRS, YFSETQ. V was shortened by 0 bases and J by 2 bases, with 19 bases between the two germline ends.

The chain links TRBV4-1 to TRBJ2-1; perhaps TRBD2 as D (6 bases). CDR3 length equals 16 residues. Per germline, CDR1 MGHRA and CDR2 YSYEKL. Trimming stripped 2 bases from V and 2 bases from J, with 13 bases between. The CDR3, as DNA: TGCGCCAGCAGCCAAATCGGGACTCGAACCTACAATGAGCAGTTCTTC. This sequence encodes CASSQIGTRTYNEQFF.

The chain joins TRBV9 to TRBJ2-7; 15 bases agree with TRBD2. The CDR3 is made up of 15 amino acids. Trimming at V came to 3 bases and at J to 3 bases, leaving 1 base not matched to a gene. CDR1 and CDR2 (germline): SGDLS, YYNGEE. The CDR3 protein is CASSEGLAGGYEQYF. In DNA, the CDR3 is TGTGCCAGCAGCGAGGGACTAGCGGGGGGCTACGAGCAGTACTTC.

Worth noting for this clone: At the DNA level, this CDR3 is encoded by other sequences in the same sample as well. The rearrangement joins TRBV5-1 to TRBJ2-3; D not resolved. The CDR3 sequence is 13 residues long. Germline-derived CDR1 and CDR2 are SGHRS and YFSETQ. V was clipped by 1 base and J by 2 bases, with 5 bases between them. In DNA form, the CDR3 reads TGCGCCAGCAGCTTGACCTCCACAGATACGCAGTATTTT. Translating it yields CASSLTSTDTQYF.